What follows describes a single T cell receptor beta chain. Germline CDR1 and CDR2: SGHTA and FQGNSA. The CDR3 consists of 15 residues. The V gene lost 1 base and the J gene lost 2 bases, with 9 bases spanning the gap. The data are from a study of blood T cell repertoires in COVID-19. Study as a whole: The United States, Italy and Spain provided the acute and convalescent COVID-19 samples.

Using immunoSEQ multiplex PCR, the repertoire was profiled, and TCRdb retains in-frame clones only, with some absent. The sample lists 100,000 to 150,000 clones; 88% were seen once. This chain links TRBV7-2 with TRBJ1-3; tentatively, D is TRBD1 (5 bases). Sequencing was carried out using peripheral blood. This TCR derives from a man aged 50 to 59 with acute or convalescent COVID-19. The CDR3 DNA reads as TGTGCCAGCAGCTTAGTAACAGGAGCTGGAAACACCATATATTTT. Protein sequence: CASSLVTGAGNTIYF.